This T cell receptor beta chain derives from a study of blood T cells in healthy people across ages. Study-wide background: Template switching recovered approximately one barcoded beta molecule for every two T cells. Study results and limitations: Naive and antigen-experienced cells could not be conclusively compared, given unsorted PBMCs. For the donors, CMV status was unknown and possibly confounded expanded clonotype changes.

With 3 bases clipped from V and 13 bases from J, the junction kept 6 bases outside the gene matches. The CDR3 runs 12 residues. In regard to this clonotype: Antigen specificity is unknown.

Alongside a J-beta primer mix, a sample-barcoded 5' primer served in a second PCR lasting roughly 7 to 12 cycles. TCRdb re-called the 5' RACE reads through MiXCR, storing one row per CDR3 protein. The sample consists of more than 800,000 distinct CDR3 sequences, 40% to 45% of them appearing once. The clonotype comes from a woman aged 60 to 75 in good health. This rearrangement joins TRBV12-3 or TRBV12-4 to TRBJ2-4, with 7 bases that match TRBD2. Sequencing was done on a sample of blood. CDR3 DNA sequence: TGTGCCAGCAGTTTTGGCGGGAGTGGGCAGTACTTC. Protein: CASSFGGSGQYF.